The T cell receptor beta chain described here comes from a study of cytomegalovirus exposure and HLA in healthy donors. Whole-study findings and limits: Analysis was performed later, and it showed HLA-associated TCR beta chains to be more clonally expanded than equally common others. For TCR beta chains, V- and J-gene trimming was later linked to a missense DCLRE1C variant. Most of the TCR beta V segments (in an earlier analysis) were productive either about 87% or about 30% of the time.

Germline trimming cut 7 bases from V and 8 bases from J; bases unmatched to any gene: 8. The V gene's germline CDR1 is SQVTM and CDR2 ANQGSEA. The CDR3 sequence is 13 residues long. PCR primers comprised 60 Vbeta and 13 Jbeta primers. This table comes from immunoSEQ multiplex PCR, and its TCRdb copy is limited to in-frame clones, with some not included. Among more than 95,000 clones, 75% to 85% were seen once, and the ten largest hold about 9.2%. As to this clone: Its antigen is unidentified.

This clonotype was sampled from a man between 25 and 39 years old in good health and CMV-seropositive. The sample comprised PBMCs. V usage is TRBV29-1 and J usage is TRBJ1-6; 7 positions match TRBD1. The CDR3 protein is CSAAQGTDSPLHF. The CDR3 DNA reads TGCAGCGCTGCACAGGGGACCGATTCACCCCTCCACTTT.